This TCR beta chain comes out of a study of shared clonotypes between healthy human individuals. Study observations and caveats: It was expected that sequencing depth would affect clonotype sharing among donors.

Donors comprised healthy HIV-negative adults lacking recent acute infections or vaccinations. A deep-level run was used for the assay. PBMC DNA, left unsorted, was sequenced on ten immunoSEQ deep assay plates. Assay: immunoSEQ multiplex PCR; the TCRdb copy retains only in-frame clones and omits some. The sample contains approximately 440,000 clones, around 77% of which appear only once. This CDR3 comprises 14 residues. Trimming cost V 6 bases and J 3 bases, with 15 bases left between them. CDR1 is SGHDT and CDR2 is YYEEEE in the germline V gene. On this clone: Its target is not known.

This chain uses TRBV5-6 with TRBJ1-1; the D gene is possibly TRBD1 (6 bases). This TCR came from a woman between 40 and 50 years old in good health. Some clones in this sample may be carry-over from other donors' samples. Sequencing input: PBMCs. CDR3 sequence: CASNPGQRDTEAFF. The CDR3, as DNA: TGTGCCAGCAACCCGGGACAAAGGGACACTGAAGCTTTCTTT.